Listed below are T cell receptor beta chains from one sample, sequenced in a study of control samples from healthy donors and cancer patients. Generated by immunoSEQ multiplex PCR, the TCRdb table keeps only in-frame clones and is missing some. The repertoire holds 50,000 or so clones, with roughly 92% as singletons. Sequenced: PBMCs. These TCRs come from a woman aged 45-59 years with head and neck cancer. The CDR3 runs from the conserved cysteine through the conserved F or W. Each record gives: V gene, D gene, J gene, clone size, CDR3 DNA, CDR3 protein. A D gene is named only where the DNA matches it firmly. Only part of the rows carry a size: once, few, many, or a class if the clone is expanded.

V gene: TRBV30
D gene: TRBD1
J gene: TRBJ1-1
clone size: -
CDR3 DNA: TGTGCCTGGAACATACAGGGGGCGAAGACTGAAGCTTTCTTT
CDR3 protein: CAWNIQGAKTEAFF

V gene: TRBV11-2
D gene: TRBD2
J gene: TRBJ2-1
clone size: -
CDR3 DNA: TGTGCCAGCAGTTCGGGAGGCTACTTCTACAATGAGCAGTTCTTC
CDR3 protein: CASSSGGYFYNEQFF

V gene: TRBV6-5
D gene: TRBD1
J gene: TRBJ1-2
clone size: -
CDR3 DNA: TGTGCTAGCAGTTTGACGACAGGGGGAAACTATGGCTACACCTTC
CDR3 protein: CASSLTTGGNYGYTF

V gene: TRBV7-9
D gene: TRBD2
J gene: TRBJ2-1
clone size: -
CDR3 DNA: TGTGCCAGCAGTCCCGGGACTAGCGGGACAAATGAGCAGTTCTTC
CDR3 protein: CASSPGTSGTNEQFF

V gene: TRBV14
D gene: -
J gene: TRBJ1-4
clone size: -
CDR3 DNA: TGTGCCAGCAGCCAACATAGGGAAAAACTGTTTTTT
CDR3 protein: CASSQHREKLFF

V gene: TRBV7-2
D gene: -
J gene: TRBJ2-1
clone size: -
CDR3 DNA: TGTGCCAGCACCAAGGGGTATGAGCAGTTCTTC
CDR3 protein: CASTKGYEQFF

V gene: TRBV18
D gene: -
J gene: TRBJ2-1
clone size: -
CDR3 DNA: TGTGCCAGCTCCCCGGCCGGGACCCCCTACAATGAGCAGTTCTTC
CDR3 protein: CASSPAGTPYNEQFF

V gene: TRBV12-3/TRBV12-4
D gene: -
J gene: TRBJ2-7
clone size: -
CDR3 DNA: TGTGCCAGCAGTCCGCAAGGGTACGAGCAGTACTTC
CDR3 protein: CASSPQGYEQYF

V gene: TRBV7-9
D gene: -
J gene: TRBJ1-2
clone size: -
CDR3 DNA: TGTGCCAGCAGCTTAGGGTACAGGGAGGATGGCTACACCTTC
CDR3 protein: CASSLGYREDGYTF

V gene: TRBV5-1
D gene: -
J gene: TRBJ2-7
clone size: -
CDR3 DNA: TGCGCCAGCAGCTTGACCGGGGGTCCCTCATACGAGCAGTACTTC
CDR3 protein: CASSLTGGPSYEQYF

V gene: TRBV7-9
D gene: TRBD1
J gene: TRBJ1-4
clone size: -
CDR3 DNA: TGTGCCAGCAGCTCGTCAGGGGGAGGTAATGAAAAACTGTTTTTT
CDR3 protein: CASSSSGGGNEKLFF

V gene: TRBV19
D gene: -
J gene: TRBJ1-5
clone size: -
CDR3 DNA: TGTGCCACTCGGCCCAGGGGCGCGGGCGGCGGTAGGAGCAATCAGCCCCAGCATTTT
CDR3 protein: CATRPRGAGGGRSNQPQHF

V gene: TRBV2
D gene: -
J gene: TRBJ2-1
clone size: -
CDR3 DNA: TGTGCCAGCAGTGGAACTTCGGGGGGCACCTACAATGAGCAGTTCTTC
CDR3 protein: CASSGTSGGTYNEQFF

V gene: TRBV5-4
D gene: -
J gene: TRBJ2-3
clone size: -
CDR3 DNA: TGTGCCAGCAGCTTCGGGACGGACGGCTCGGGGGATACGCAGTATTTT
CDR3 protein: CASSFGTDGSGDTQYF

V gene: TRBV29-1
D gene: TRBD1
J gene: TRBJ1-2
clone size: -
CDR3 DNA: TGCAGCGTAGGGGACAGCTTTAACTATGGCTACACCTTC
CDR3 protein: CSVGDSFNYGYTF

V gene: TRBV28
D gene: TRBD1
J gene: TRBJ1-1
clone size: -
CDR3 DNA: TGTGCCAGCAGCTCGGGACAGGGGACTGAAGCTTTCTTT
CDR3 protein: CASSSGQGTEAFF

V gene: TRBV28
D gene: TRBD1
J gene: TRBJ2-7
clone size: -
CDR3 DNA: TGTGCCAGCAGTTTACGACAGGGTGTTGTGAGGGAGCAGTACTTC
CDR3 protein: CASSLRQGVVREQYF

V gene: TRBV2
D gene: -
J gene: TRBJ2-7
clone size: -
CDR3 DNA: TGTGCCAGCAAGCTGGACACCCACTTTGACGAGCAGTACTTC
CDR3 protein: CASKLDTHFDEQYF

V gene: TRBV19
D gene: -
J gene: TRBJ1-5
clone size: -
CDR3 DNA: TGTGCCAGTAGAACAGGGAATCAGCCCCAGCATTTT
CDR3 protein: CASRTGNQPQHF

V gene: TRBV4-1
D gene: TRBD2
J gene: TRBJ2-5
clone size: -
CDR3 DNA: TGCGCCAGCAGCCAAGATGGGTTAGCGGGTGCCCGGGAGACCCAGTACTTC
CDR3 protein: CASSQDGLAGARETQYF

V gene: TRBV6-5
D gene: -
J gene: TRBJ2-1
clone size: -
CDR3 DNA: TGTGCCAGCAGCCTCAAGGCAGGGGATTCCGATGAGCAGTTCTTC
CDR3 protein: CASSLKAGDSDEQFF

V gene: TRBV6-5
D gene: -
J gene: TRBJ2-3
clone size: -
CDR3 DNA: TGTGCCAGCAGTTACTCGAAGACTGGTACGCAGTATTTT
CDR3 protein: CASSYSKTGTQYF

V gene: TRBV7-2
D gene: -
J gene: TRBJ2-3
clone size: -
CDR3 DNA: TGTGCCAGCAGCTCCCGGACAAAAGAGGTAGATACGCAGTATTTT
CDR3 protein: CASSSRTKEVDTQYF

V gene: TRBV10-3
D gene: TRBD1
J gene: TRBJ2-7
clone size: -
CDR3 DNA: TGTGCCATCAGGTTAGGACAGGGCTACGAGCAGTACTTC
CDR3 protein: CAIRLGQGYEQYF

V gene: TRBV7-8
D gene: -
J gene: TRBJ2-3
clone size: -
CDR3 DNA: TGTGCCAGCAGCTGGCAAGGGGGAAGCACAGATACGCAGTATTTT
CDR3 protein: CASSWQGGSTDTQYF

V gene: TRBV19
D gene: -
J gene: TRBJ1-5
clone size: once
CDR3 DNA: TGTGCCAGTAGTATATGGGCATCTGGTCAGCCCCAGCATTTT
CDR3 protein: CASSIWASGQPQHF

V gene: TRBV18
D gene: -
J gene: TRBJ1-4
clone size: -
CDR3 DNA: TGTGCCAGCTCACAGGGAACTAATGAAAAACTGTTTTTT
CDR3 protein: CASSQGTNEKLFF

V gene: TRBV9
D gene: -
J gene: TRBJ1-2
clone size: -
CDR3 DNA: TGTGCCAGCAGCGTAGCTCCCGGGAGGGAGGGTGACTACACCTTC
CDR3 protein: CASSVAPGREGDYTF

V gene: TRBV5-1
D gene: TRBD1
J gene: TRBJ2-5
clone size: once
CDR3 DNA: TGCGCCAGCAGCTTACTACAGGGGCAAGAGACCCAGTACTTC
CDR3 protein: CASSLLQGQETQYF

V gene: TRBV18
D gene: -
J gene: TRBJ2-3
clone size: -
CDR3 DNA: TGTGCCAGCGGGAGGAACAGGGGATGGACAGATACGCAGTATTTT
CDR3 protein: CASGRNRGWTDTQYF

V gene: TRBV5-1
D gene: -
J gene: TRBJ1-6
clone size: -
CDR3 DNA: TGCGCCAGCAGCTTAGGGACACTCGGTTTCAATTCACCCCTCCACTTT
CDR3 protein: CASSLGTLGFNSPLHF

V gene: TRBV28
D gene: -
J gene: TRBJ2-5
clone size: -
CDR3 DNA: TGTGCCAGCAGTTTTAGAGGGGAACAAGAGACCCAGTACTTC
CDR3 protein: CASSFRGEQETQYF

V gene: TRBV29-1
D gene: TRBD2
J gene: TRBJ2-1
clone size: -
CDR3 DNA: TGCAGCTCCGTTGGGACTAGCGGCAATGAGCAGTTCTTC
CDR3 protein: CSSVGTSGNEQFF

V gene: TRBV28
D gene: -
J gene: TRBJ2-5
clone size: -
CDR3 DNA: TGTGCCAGCACCTTGGAACAGGGCGGTGGAGAGACCCAGTACTTC
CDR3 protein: CASTLEQGGGETQYF

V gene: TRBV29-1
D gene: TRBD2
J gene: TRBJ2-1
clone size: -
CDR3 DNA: TGCAGCGTTGAAGCGGGAGGCGACAATGAGCAGTTCTTC
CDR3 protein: CSVEAGGDNEQFF

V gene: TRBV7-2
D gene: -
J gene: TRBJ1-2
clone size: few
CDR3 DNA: TGTGCCAGCAGCCCGGACAGTAACTATGGCTACACCTTC
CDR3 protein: CASSPDSNYGYTF

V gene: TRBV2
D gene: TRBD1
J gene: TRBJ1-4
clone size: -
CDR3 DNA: TGTGCCAGCAGTGAATCCGGGGGCAGGGGGCCAACTAATGAAAAACTGTTTTTT
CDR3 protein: CASSESGGRGPTNEKLFF

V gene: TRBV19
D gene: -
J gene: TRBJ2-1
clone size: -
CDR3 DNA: TGTGCCAGTAGTGGCCAGCCCAACTACAATGAGCAGTTCTTC
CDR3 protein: CASSGQPNYNEQFF

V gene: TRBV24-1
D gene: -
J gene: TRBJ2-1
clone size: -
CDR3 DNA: TGTGCCACCAGTGATTTTGAGGGCGGGGATGAGCAGTTCTTC
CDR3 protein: CATSDFEGGDEQFF

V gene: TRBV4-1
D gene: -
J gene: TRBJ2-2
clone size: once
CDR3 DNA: TGCGCCAGCAGCCAAGACCCCGGGACTGACGGGGCCGGGGAGCTGTTTTTT
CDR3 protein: CASSQDPGTDGAGELFF

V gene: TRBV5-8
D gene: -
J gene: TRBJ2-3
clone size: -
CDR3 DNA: TGTGCCAGCAGCTTGGAAGAGAGAGATACGCAGTATTTT
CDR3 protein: CASSLEERDTQYF

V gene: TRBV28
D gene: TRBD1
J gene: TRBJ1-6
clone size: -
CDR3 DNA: TGTGCCAGCAGTCCTACAGGGGGCCAATTTAATTCACCCCTCCACTTT
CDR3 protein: CASSPTGGQFNSPLHF

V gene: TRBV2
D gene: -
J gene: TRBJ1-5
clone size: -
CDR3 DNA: TGTGCCAGCAGGGAACAGATCAATCAGCCCCAGCATTTT
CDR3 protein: CASREQINQPQHF

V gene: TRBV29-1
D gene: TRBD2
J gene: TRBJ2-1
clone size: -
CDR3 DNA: TGCAGCGTTGAACTAGCGGCCTCCTACAATGAGCAGTTCTTC
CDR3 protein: CSVELAASYNEQFF

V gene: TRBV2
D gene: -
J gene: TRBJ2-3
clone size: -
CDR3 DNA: TGTGCCAGCAGTGTCGCTAACTGGGATACGCAGTATTTT
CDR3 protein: CASSVANWDTQYF

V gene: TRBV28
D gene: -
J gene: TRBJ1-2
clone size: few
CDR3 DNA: TGTGCCAGCAGTGAGGATAGGTATGGCTACACCTTC
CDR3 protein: CASSEDRYGYTF